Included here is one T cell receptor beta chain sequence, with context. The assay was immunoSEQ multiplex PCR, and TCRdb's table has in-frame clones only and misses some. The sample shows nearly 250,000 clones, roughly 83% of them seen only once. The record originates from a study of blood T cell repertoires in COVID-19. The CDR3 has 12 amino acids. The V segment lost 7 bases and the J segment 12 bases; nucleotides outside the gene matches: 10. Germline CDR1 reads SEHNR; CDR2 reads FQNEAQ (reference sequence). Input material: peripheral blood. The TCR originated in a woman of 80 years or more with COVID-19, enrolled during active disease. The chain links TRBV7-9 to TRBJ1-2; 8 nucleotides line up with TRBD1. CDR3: CASIRTGNIHTF. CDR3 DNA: TGTGCCAGCATTAGGACAGGGAACATCCACACCTTC.